A single sample is the source of the 25 T cell receptor beta chains below, sequenced in a study of blood T cell repertoires in COVID-19. Some clones are missing from TCRdb's copy, which holds only in-frame ones; the method was immunoSEQ multiplex PCR. The repertoire consists of roughly 140,000 clones, with 76% occurring once and the leading ten covering around 4%. Sequenced material: peripheral blood. Every receptor here comes from a man aged 55 to 70 with acute or convalescent COVID-19.

In its sample, this clone was seen a few times. The genes are TRBV5-1 and TRBJ2-7, with D perhaps TRBD1 (6 bases). Deletions cut 1 base from V and 2 bases from J, with 10 bases between. The CDR3 contains 14 residues. Germline CDR1 reads SGHRS; CDR2 reads YFSETQ. The CDR3 region has the DNA TGCGCCAGCAGCTTGAAACAGGGTGCCTACGAGCAGTACTTC. It is translated as CASSLKQGAYEQYF.

In this sample, this clone turned up many times. This chain links TRBV25-1 with TRBJ1-2, with unresolved D. The germline V gene has CDR1 MGHDK and CDR2 SYGVNS. V was trimmed by 4 bases and J by 4 bases, leaving 10 bases between them. The CDR3 covers 13 residues. The CDR3 nucleotides read TGTGCCAGCAGTGCAGACACCTTCTATGGCTACACCTTC. This sequence encodes CASSADTFYGYTF.

V and J are TRBV5-1 and TRBJ2-1; the match to TRBD2 covers 15 bases. This CDR3 spans 16 amino acids. V lost 5 bases, J lost 9 bases, and 9 bases stayed unmatched. Germline values: CDR1 SGHRS, CDR2 YFSETQ. CDR3 loop: CASSSGLAGGSGEQFF. The CDR3 DNA is TGCGCCAGCAGTTCGGGACTAGCGGGAGGCTCGGGTGAGCAGTTCTTC.

The V and J genes are TRBV12-3 or TRBV12-4 and TRBJ1-1; unclear D gene. The CDR3 covers 13 residues. V was shortened by 4 bases and J by 0 bases, with 6 bases between the two germline ends. CDR3: CASSSSVNTEAFF. CDR3 DNA sequence: TGTGCCAGCAGTTCCAGTGTGAACACTGAAGCTTTCTTT.

This clone was recorded at least ten times. Other DNA sequences in this sample translate to the same CDR3. The chain links TRBV3-1 (or the pseudogene TRBV3-2) to TRBJ2-2, with 7 bases matching TRBD2. This CDR3 contains 16 residues. With V trimmed by 1 base and J by 2 bases, 4 bases remained unmatched. Germline CDR1 is LGHDT and CDR2 is YNNKEL (reference sequence). CDR3 sequence reads: CASSQALAVNTGELFF. The CDR3 DNA is TGTGCCAGCAGCCAAGCTCTAGCGGTAAACACCGGGGAGCTGTTTTTT.

The rearrangement links TRBV19 to TRBJ1-6, with 12 bases fitting TRBD1. CDR3 size: 16 residues. The V gene's germline CDR1 is LNHDA and CDR2 SQIVND (reference sequence). After removal of 5 bases from V and 11 bases from J, the junction contained 10 bases not matched to a gene. In DNA form, the CDR3 reads TGTGCCAGTAGTGGGACAGGGGGCGCGGGGGGTGCACCCCTCCACTTT. It is translated as CASSGTGGAGGAPLHF.

J is TRBJ2-7 and V is TRBV2; D may be TRBD1 (6 bases). V was clipped by 3 bases and J by 2 bases, with 14 bases between them. The CDR3 covers 15 residues. The germline CDR1 and CDR2 sequences are SNHLY and FYNNEI. The CDR3 region has the DNA TGTGCCAGCAGTGAGATGAGCAGGGGTACCTACGAGCAGTACTTC. Translating gives CASSEMSRGTYEQYF.

V usage is TRBV3-1 (or the pseudogene TRBV3-2) and J usage is TRBJ2-5; 8 nucleotides line up with TRBD2. The CDR3 covers 15 residues. J gave up 1 base and V 3 bases, and 4 bases lay outside the gene matches. The germline V gene has CDR1 LGHDT and CDR2 YNNKEL (reference sequence). CDR3 protein: CASSQQSGSQETQYF. The CDR3 DNA is TGTGCCAGCAGCCAGCAAAGCGGGAGCCAAGAGACCCAGTACTTC.

The gene calls are TRBV21-1 and TRBJ2-1; TRBD2, the table's D call, lacks a check against the DNA. TRBV21-1 is a pseudogene. The CDR3 runs to 13 residues. The CDR3 region is CASSRLNREEQFF. The CDR3 coding sequence is TGTGCCAGCAGCAGATTAAACCGAGAAGAGCAGTTCTTC.

CDR3 protein: CASSPRASGTHNEQFF. The CDR3 DNA follows: TGTGCCAGCAGCCCGAGGGCTAGCGGAACCCACAATGAGCAGTTCTTC. The chain employs TRBV9 and TRBJ2-1; 7 nucleotides agree with TRBD2. V shed 4 bases, J shed 5 bases, and the junction held 12 bases outside the gene matches. The CDR3 length is 16 residues. Germline V CDR1 and CDR2: SGDLS, YYNGEE.

The chain has TRBV7-2 and TRBJ1-2; D is unclear. Germline V gene lookup returns CDR1 SGHTA and CDR2 FQGNSA. CDR3 length: 11 amino acids. With 5 bases removed from V and 2 bases from J, the gap between germline ends came to 3 bases. The CDR3 reads CASSQNYGYTF. The CDR3 DNA reads as TGTGCCAGCAGCCAAAACTATGGCTACACCTTC.

The J gene is TRBJ2-7, the V gene TRBV7-2; the match to TRBD2 covers 11 bases. The V segment lost 3 bases and the J segment 4 bases; nucleotides outside the gene matches: 2. The germline V gene has CDR1 SGHTA and CDR2 FQGNSA. The CDR3 is made up of 14 amino acids. The chain's CDR3 is CASSFRTSGYEQYF. The CDR3 DNA follows: TGTGCCAGCAGCTTCCGGACTAGCGGGTACGAGCAGTACTTC.

J is TRBJ1-2 and V is TRBV27; 10 bases line up with TRBD1. The CDR3 has 14 residues. The germline V gene has CDR1 MNHEY and CDR2 SMNVEV (reference sequence). The V gene end was trimmed by 5 bases and the J gene end by 5 bases; junction bases not matched to a gene: 5. The CDR3 DNA reads as TGTGCCAGCAGTCTGGGACAGGGGAGGTATGGCTACACCTTC. Protein sequence: CASSLGQGRYGYTF.

This clone was recorded only once. The chain uses TRBV3-1 (or the pseudogene TRBV3-2) and TRBJ2-7, with 11 nucleotides matching TRBD2. The CDR3 loop spans 12 amino acids. Trimming took 5 bases from V and 9 from J; bases not matched to a gene: 3. Germline V gives CDR1 LGHDT, CDR2 YNNKEL (reference sequence). The CDR3 region is CASSTSGSTQYF. DNA of the CDR3: TGTGCCAGCAGCACTAGCGGGAGTACGCAGTACTTC.

This clone is a singleton in its sample. The CDR3 coding sequence is TGCGCCAGCAGCTTGGTTCCTAGCGAGGACACCGGGGAGCTGTTTTTT. This sequence encodes CASSLVPSEDTGELFF. The rearrangement links TRBV5-1 to TRBJ2-2; TRBD2 might be the D (6 bases). Trimming left V 0 bases short and J 3 bases short, with 12 bases between. The length of the CDR3 is 16 residues. CDR1 is SGHRS and CDR2 is YFSETQ in the germline V gene.

The rearrangement uses TRBV6-5 and TRBJ1-6, with TRBD1 identical over 9 bases. From germline, CDR1 is MNHEY and CDR2 SVGAGI. CDR3 size: 13 residues. Trimming cost V 6 bases and J 7 bases; bases outside gene matches: 1. The CDR3 region has the DNA TGTGCCAGCAGGGGACAGGGAAATTCACCCCTCCACTTT. Translation: CASRGQGNSPLHF.

The V gene is TRBV30, the J gene TRBJ2-5, with 9 bases that match TRBD1. This CDR3 spans 14 amino acids. V gave up 4 bases and J gave up 5 bases; unmatched junction bases: 8. Germline V CDR1 and CDR2: GTSNPN, SVGIG (reference sequence). Here the CDR3 reads CAWTGQGWEETQYF. CDR3 in DNA: TGTGCCTGGACCGGACAGGGGTGGGAGGAGACCCAGTACTTC.

The chain links TRBV28 to TRBJ2-7; the D is unclear. The V end lost 5 bases, the J end lost 4 bases, and 9 bases lay between the germline ends. Germline V gene sequence: CDR1 MDHEN, CDR2 SYDVKM. CDR3 length: 12 amino acids. CDR3 amino acids: CASSTSIYEQYF. The CDR3, as DNA: TGTGCCAGCAGTACCTCTATATACGAGCAGTACTTC.

This clone was detected only once. The chain combines TRBV27 with TRBJ2-7; TRBD1 agrees at 7 bases. The J segment lost 5 bases and the V segment lost 8 bases, leaving 6 bases of the junction unmatched. The CDR3 has 12 residues. In germline, CDR1 is MNHEY, CDR2 SMNVEV (reference sequence). CDR3 nucleotide sequence: TGTGCCAGCGGATACAGGGGTCACGAGCAGTACTTC. Translating gives CASGYRGHEQYF.

The chain joins TRBV24-1 to TRBJ1-2; TRBD1 matches 11 bases. The V segment lost 3 bases and the J segment 4 bases; nucleotides outside the gene matches: 3. This CDR3 is 15 amino acids long. The V gene's germline CDR1 is KGHDR and CDR2 SFDVKD. The CDR3 bases are TGTGCCACCAGTGATCCCGGGACAGGGGGCTATGGCTACACCTTC. It specifies CATSDPGTGGYGYTF.

The chain links TRBV15 to TRBJ2-3, with TRBD2 identical over 11 bases. The germline V gene has CDR1 LNHNV and CDR2 YYDKDF (reference sequence). The CDR3 is 15 residues long. V shed 3 bases and J 4 bases; nucleotides not matched to a gene: 3. CDR3 DNA sequence: TGTGCCACCAGCAGTCCGGGACTAGCGGCAGATACGCAGTATTTT. Its protein is CATSSPGLAADTQYF. Full variable domain (remainder filled in from reference TRBV15 and TRBJ2-3): DAMVIQNPRYQVTQFGKPVTLSCSQTLNHNVMYWYQQKSSQAPKLLFHYYDKDFNNEADTPDNFQSRRPNTSFCFLDIRSPGLGDTAMYLCATSSPGLAADTQYFGPGTRLTVL.

In this sample, this clone turned up a few times. This CDR3 reads CASSEAGRATNYGYTF. CDR3 DNA: TGCGCCAGCAGTGAAGCGGGCAGGGCGACTAACTATGGCTACACCTTC. V and J are TRBV10-2 and TRBJ1-2; D possibly corresponds to TRBD1 (5 bases). The CDR3 contains 16 residues. The V end was cut by 3 bases, the J end by 0 bases, with 14 bases between. CDR1 WSHSY and CDR2 SAAADI come from the germline V gene.

The V and J genes are TRBV3-1 (or the pseudogene TRBV3-2) and TRBJ2-7; 11 bases line up with TRBD2. The V segment lost 4 bases and the J segment 4 bases; nucleotides outside the gene matches: 6. The length of the CDR3 is 15 residues. In germline, CDR1 is LGHDT, CDR2 YNNKEL (reference sequence). The CDR3 protein is CASSPTGTSGYEQYF. As DNA, the CDR3 is TGTGCCAGCAGCCCGACCGGGACTAGCGGATACGAGCAGTACTTC.

V is TRBV5-1 and J is TRBJ2-7; 7 bases align to TRBD1. CDR1 is SGHRS, CDR2 YFSETQ, per germline. The V gene end was trimmed by 4 bases and the J gene end by 6 bases; junction bases not matched to a gene: 10. The length of the CDR3 is 14 residues. CDR3 loop: CASSPGQTNGEQYF. The CDR3 nucleotides read TGCGCCAGCAGCCCGGGACAGACAAACGGCGAGCAGTACTTC. The full variable domain, completed using reference TRBV5-1 and TRBJ2-7, is KAGVTQTPRYLIKTRGQQVTLSCSPISGHRSVSWYQQTPGQGLQFLFEYFSETQRNKGNFPGRFSGRQFSNSRSEMNVSTLELGDSALYLCASSPGQTNGEQYFGPGTRLTVT.

V usage is TRBV19 and J usage is TRBJ2-1; TRBD2 matches 12 bases. The CDR3 has 15 residues. V was clipped by 7 bases and J by 5 bases; unmatched bases: 6. Germline CDR1 LNHDA, CDR2 SQIVND (reference sequence). The CDR3 region is CASTDRTSGDNEQFF. In nucleotides, the CDR3 is TGTGCCAGTACCGACCGGACTAGCGGGGACAATGAGCAGTTCTTC.